This entry concerns a single T cell receptor (beta chain). As yet, its antigen is unknown. This CDR3 spans 15 amino acids. V was clipped by 6 bases and J by 0 bases, with 12 bases between them. A J-beta primer mix and a sample-barcoded 5' primer were used in a second PCR of roughly 6 to 12 cycles. Each cDNA molecule was tagged by a template-switch adaptor that had 12 random nucleotides. TCRdb re-called the 5' RACE reads through MiXCR, storing one row per CDR3 protein. The table includes around 710,000 distinct CDR3 sequences, approximately 39% detected once. The sample originates from a study of blood T cells in healthy people across ages. Overall study results and limits: Roughly linear declines in TCR beta diversity per million T cells occurred with age. No one knew whether donors had CMV, which possibly confounded expanded clonotype changes. Both naive CD4+ cell counts and diversity were greater in long-lived donors than in aged donors.

The rearrangement uses TRBV12-3 or TRBV12-4 and TRBJ1-3; D is unclear. The TCR originated in a woman aged 55-75 years in good health. Sample: blood. Written as DNA, the CDR3 is TGTGCCAGCAGACTATTAGAGAACTCTGGAAACACCATATATTTT. It yields the protein CASRLLENSGNTIYF.